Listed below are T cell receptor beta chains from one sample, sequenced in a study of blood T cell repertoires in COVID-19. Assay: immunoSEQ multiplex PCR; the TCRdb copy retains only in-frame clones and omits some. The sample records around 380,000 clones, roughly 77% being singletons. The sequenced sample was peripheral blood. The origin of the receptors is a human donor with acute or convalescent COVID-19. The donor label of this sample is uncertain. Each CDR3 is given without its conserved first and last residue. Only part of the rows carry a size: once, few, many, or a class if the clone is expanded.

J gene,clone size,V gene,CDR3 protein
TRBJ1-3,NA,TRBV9,ASSVGGHISGNTIY
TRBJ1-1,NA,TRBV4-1,ASSLQGNTEAF
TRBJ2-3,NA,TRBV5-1,ASSLARQVRDTQY
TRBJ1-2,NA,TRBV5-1,ASSLGHDRGGGYT
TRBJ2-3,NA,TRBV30,ALDRSTDTQY
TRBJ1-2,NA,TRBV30,AWSVLGANYGYT
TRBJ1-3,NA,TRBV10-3,AIKGRNENTIY
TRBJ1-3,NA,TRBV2,ASRDRGRVVPGNTIY
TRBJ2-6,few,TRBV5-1,ASSGGYSSGANVLT
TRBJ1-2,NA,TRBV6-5,ASSYSTGKIGGYT
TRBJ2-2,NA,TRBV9,ASSVGLARNTGELF
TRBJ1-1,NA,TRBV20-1,STKRNTEAF
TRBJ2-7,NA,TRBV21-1,ASRAPGLPYYEQY
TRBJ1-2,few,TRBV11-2,ASSLDGGTGGYT
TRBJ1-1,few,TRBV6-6,ASSRKGAPQATEAF
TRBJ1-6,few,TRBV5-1,ASSLGDRTNSPLH
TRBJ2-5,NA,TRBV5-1,ASSLGLTALQETQY
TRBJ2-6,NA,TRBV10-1,ASSGQGATGANVLT
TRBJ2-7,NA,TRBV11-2,ASSLAAGTGFHEQY
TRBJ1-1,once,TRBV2,ASRAQQGGNTEAF
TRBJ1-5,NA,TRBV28,ASSPAGPQH
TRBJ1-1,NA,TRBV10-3,AISPTANTEAF
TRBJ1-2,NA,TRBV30,AWSAGPTGGSDYGYT
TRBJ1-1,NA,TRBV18,ASSPLQNTEAF
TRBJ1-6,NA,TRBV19,ASNGRLNSPLH
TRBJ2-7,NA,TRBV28,ASSRTGRTDYEQY